The present entry profiles one TCR beta chain with its context. Its cognate antigen has yet to be identified. No base quality information exists; no much larger clone differs at one position. The cohort was made up of roughly 670 healthy bone marrow donors. At the time of sampling, every cohort member was nominally healthy, though immune exposures that went unrecorded were likely present. The donor tested CMV seropositive, placing the donor among the 289 seropositive members of the cohort. Each donor provided a peripheral blood sample, and peripheral blood mononuclear cells were used for TCR beta sequencing. The Qiagen DNeasy Blood Extraction Kit was used to extract genomic DNA from the blood cell samples. This entry is derived from a study of cytomegalovirus exposure and HLA in healthy donors listed by TCRdb under 2017. About the study as a whole: In an earlier analysis of some 610 of the donors, roughly 300 Gb of sequence data and approximately 100 million unique TCR beta sequences from 180 million or so T cells were reported. Around 330 gigabases of sequencing data and approximately 91 million unique TCR sequences made up an early release that covered 500 to 650 HLA-typed donors. The genetic ancestry cluster associated with self-reported Caucasian donors included about four fifths of the approximately 400 genotyped donors. The study was designed to test whether signatures of past pathogen exposure could be identified by cataloging public T cell receptors. The study used immunosequencing to profile the T cell repertoires of 670 or so subjects and linked those repertoires to cytomegalovirus serostatus. Along with the approximately 600-subject first cohort, a separate validation cohort of approximately 110 different subjects was used. To predict cytomegalovirus infection status, the study brought together high-throughput TCR immunosequencing, statistical association of individual TCRs with disease status, and machine learning. A later analysis re-analyzed previously published TCR beta repertoires from 660 or so donors and added high-resolution HLA genotyping to study TCR occurrence patterns. Rather than drawing on any new phenotypic data, the later analysis identified candidate immune exposures from TCR beta sequences and the way those sequences occurred across donors. An earlier analysis of some 600 of the donors applied high-throughput TCR beta sequencing to assess whether each TCR beta V gene segment acted as functional or pseudogenic. Donor age, sex, ethnicity and CMV serostatus were collected together with the repertoire data. Genome-wide SNP genotypes for about 65% of the 666 donors were used in a later genetic analysis, which treated that subset as a discovery cohort. Every repertoire in the discovery cohort had been generated on one and the same sequencing platform. HLA typing included class I and class II loci at four-digit resolution. The number of typed donors differed by locus: about 620-630 for A, B, C, DRB1 and DQB1; approximately 520 for DQA1; about 600 for DPA1; and some 450 for DPB1. Four to six DR-DQ haplotypes were handled as single units for association and clustering, since linkage in the cohort was strong. On average, over 200,000 unique TCR beta nucleotide sequences were sequenced per donor among 350 to 400 genotyped donors of the cohort, with roughly 20% of those sequences being non-productive.

The CDR3 measures 16 amino acids from cysteine to phenylalanine. Of the read, only the CDR3 DNA is kept; its 48 bases are in frame from base 1. After removal of 3 bases from V and 1 base from J, the junction retains 8 bases not matched to a gene. Summary of the overall study and its limitations: Correlated functional status among segregating V segments might reflect linkage disequilibrium, but an unknown experimental factor could not be ruled out. Compared with equally common non-associated chains, HLA-associated TCR beta chains in a later analysis were more clonally expanded and had lower generation probabilities. The study gave a list of more than 150 TCR beta chains associated with cytomegalovirus. For the cohort, immune exposure information was limited to CMV serostatus. In vitro tests confirmed that a few of the cytomegalovirus-associated TCR beta chains recognize cytomegalovirus antigens. The authors suggested that the approach could potentially be generalized to other disease states and immunological phenotypes. A further reported finding was that TCR beta sequences accurately predicted the HLA-A and HLA-B alleles for most subjects in the first cohort. HLA typing was unavailable for some donors at each locus, so association tests used only the typed subset. In an earlier analysis of 587 of the donors, most TCR beta V segments were observed in productive rearrangements about 87% or about 30% of the time, broadly matching IMGT annotations. Most TCR sequences were observed very rarely across donors, whereas some public TCRs were present in many individuals. A cluster of highly shared sequence variants was judged likely to be a technical artifact of the sequencing pipeline. The classifier was reported to diagnose cytomegalovirus status with high specificity and sensitivity in both the original and validation cohorts. According to a later analysis, most CMV-associated TCR beta chains appeared to be HLA-restricted, and the HLA associations seemed to be driven largely by CMV exposure. Some IMGT-functional V segments, including TRBV6-2 and TRBV6-3, could not be told apart with the 87-base-pair reads, so those segments were excluded. In a later analysis, the rate of TCR association differed among HLA loci, with DRB1 alleles having the most associated TCRs and HLA-C alleles having the fewest. Strong co-occurrence of HLA alleles, especially DR and DQ, made assigning TCR associations to individual alleles difficult. A later genetic analysis associated a missense DCLRE1C variant with V-gene and J-gene trimming of TCR beta chains, and an independent cohort replicated the association. Presence/absence analyses assumed roughly uniform sequencing depth across donors, an assumption that may not hold. At a false discovery rate of 0.05, a later analysis linked 15,000 to 20,000 TCR beta sequences to specific HLA alleles. In this cohort, only TCR beta chains were sequenced, and detectable features were limited by the absence of alpha or paired-chain data. Because counts were too low, around 18 rarely observed V segments, including chromosome 9 orphons, were left out of the earlier analysis of a few hundred of the donors. A later analysis reported that several top co-occurrence clusters appeared linked to parvovirus B19, influenza, CMV and Epstein-Barr virus. Compared with the 666-donor mean, donors in an Asian-associated ancestry cluster had fewer N-insertions in productive TCRs, according to a later genetic analysis.

The library was generated by the immunoSEQ multiplex PCR assay. A mixture of 60 forward primers for TCR Vbeta segments and 13 reverse primers for TCR Jbeta segments was used in the multiplex PCR. A multiplex PCR assay on genomic DNA amplified the CDR3 region of rearranged TCR beta genes. The amplified TCR beta libraries were sequenced on the Illumina HiSeq System as 87-base-pair reads. The study's processing was this. Across the 700 or so repertoires, a later analysis counted tens of millions of unique TCR beta chains, roughly 11 million of which were shared by at least two donors. A nearest-neighbor algorithm error-corrected the raw reads and collapsed the reads into unique sequences, merging closely related sequences to remove PCR and sequencing errors. Alignment of CDR3 sequences to IMGT reference sequences was used to assign V, D and J gene segments. For a sequence to be retained, at least a six-nucleotide match to both a V gene segment and a J gene segment was required. Rearrangements were called productive when the CDR3 lacked stop codons and stayed in frame with V and J; all others were non-productive. Following IMGT convention, CDR3 was defined as the stretch from the second conserved V-encoded cysteine up to the conserved J-encoded phenylalanine. In an earlier analysis of roughly 580 of the donors, sequences lacking an unambiguous match to a single V gene segment were excluded. In an earlier analysis of 587 of the donors, V segments were called functional above 56.7% productive rearrangements and were called segregating when the between-donor standard deviation exceeded 5%. A statistical classification framework was developed to diagnose cytomegalovirus status using the catalog of TCR beta chain sequences. In a later analysis, V and J genes were assigned by comparing TCR nucleotide sequences against IMGT/GENE-DB human TR gene sequences. The TCRdist pipeline was used in a later analysis to assign CDR3 sequences and most-parsimonious VDJ recombination scenarios. In a later analysis, each TCR beta chain was defined by its CDR3 amino acid sequence together with its V-gene family, and reads without a unique V-gene family were excluded. As a way to deal with suspected cross-contamination and a sequencing artifact, a later analysis dropped 450 to 600 nucleotide sequences that were highly shared and had low generation probability. In a later analysis, a clonal expansion index was calculated for each public chain from normalized within-repertoire ranks of inferred template counts. In a later analysis, generation probabilities were computed using a VDJ recombination model fitted to out-of-frame rearrangements, and the results were checked against IGoR. In a later analysis, TCR-TCR, TCR-HLA and TCR-CMV co-occurrence was scored with hypergeometric tests, and a repertoire-size bias correction was applied to TCR pairs. A later analysis estimated false discovery rates by permuting HLA or CMV assignments 20 times. In a later analysis, co-occurring TCRs were grouped with DBSCAN, and TCRdist sequence similarity was added when clustering was performed within HLA-allele-positive subsets. Repertoires with fewer than 30,000 or more than 120,000 public chains were left out of co-occurrence clustering, as were five repertoires with anomalous nucleotide sharing. TCRdb took this table from immuneACCESS and kept in-frame rearrangements with V and J called. Such tables lack part of the clones; where checked against another copy, unresolved V genes explain under half of the gap, and the rest is unexplained. V, J and clone size were drawn from that table, and D and trimming were deduced from the DNA. The sample yields around 200,000 clones; 77% were counted once. The top ten hold less than 3.5% of the sample.

This chain is built from TRBV6-7 and TRBJ1-1; the junction holds 7 bases that match TRBD1. TRBV6-7 falls under the ORF class, with uncertain function. The sequence was obtained from a woman aged 55 to 70 in good health and CMV-seropositive. The material sequenced was PBMCs. The nucleotide sequence reads TGTGCCAGCAGTTATCCGCTTGACAGGGCGAACACTGAAGCTTTCTTT. Translated, it gives CASSYPLDRANTEAFF.